The sample holds one count of the clone carrying this T cell receptor beta chain. The target antigen is unknown. This sample is drawn from a study of blood T cells in healthy people across ages. General study results and limits: Calculation of diversity from one million T cells yielded estimates considered to be underestimates.

This CDR3 contains 12 residues. Trimming pared 6 bases from V and 15 bases from J, leaving 15 bases between. Per germline, CDR1 LNHNV and CDR2 YYDKDF (reference sequence). Sample-barcoded 5' priming and a J-beta primer mix drove a second PCR of 7 to 11 cycles. CDR3-containing paired-end reads numbered at least 2.5 million in each sample. TCRdb reanalysed the 5' RACE reads using MiXCR and keeps one entry per CDR3 protein. The table shows 1.5 million to 2 million distinct CDR3 sequences, with about two fifths occurring only once. Sequenced sample: blood. The V and J genes are TRBV15 and TRBJ1-6; tentatively, D is TRBD1 (6 bases). This sequence was found in a human donor in good health. The CDR3 protein is CATSGFGGRLHF. In DNA, the CDR3 is TGTGCCACCAGTGGGTTTGGGGGGCGCCTCCACTTT.